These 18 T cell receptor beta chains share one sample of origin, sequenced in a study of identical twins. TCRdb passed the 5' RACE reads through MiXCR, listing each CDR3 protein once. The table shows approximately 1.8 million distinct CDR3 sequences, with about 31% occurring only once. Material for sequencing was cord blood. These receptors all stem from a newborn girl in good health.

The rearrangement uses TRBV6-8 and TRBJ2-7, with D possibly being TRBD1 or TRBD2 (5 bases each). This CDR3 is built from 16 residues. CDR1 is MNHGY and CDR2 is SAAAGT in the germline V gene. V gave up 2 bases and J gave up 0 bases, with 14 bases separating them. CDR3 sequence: CASSYERGAISYEQYF. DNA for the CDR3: TGTGCCAGCAGTTACGAGAGGGGAGCGATCTCCTACGAGCAGTACTTC.

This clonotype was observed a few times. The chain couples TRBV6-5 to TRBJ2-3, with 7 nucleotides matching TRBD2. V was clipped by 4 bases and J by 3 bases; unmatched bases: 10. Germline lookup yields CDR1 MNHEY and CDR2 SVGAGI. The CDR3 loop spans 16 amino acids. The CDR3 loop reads CASSSGLVGNTDTQYF. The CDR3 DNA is TGTGCCAGCAGTTCCGGACTAGTGGGGAATACAGATACGCAGTATTTT.

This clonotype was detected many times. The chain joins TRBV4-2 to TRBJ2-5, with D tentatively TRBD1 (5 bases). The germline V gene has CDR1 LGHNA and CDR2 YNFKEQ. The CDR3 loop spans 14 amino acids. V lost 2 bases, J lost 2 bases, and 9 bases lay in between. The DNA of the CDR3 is TGTGCCAGCAGCCAACCCGACAGACAAGAGACCCAGTACTTC. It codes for CASSQPDRQETQYF.

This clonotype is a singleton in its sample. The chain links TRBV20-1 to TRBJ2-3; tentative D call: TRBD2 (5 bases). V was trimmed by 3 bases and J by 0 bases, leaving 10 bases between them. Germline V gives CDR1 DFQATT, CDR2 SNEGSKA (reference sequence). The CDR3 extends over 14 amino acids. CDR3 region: CSARQLGSTDTQYF. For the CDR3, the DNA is TGCAGTGCTAGGCAACTAGGAAGCACAGATACGCAGTATTTT.

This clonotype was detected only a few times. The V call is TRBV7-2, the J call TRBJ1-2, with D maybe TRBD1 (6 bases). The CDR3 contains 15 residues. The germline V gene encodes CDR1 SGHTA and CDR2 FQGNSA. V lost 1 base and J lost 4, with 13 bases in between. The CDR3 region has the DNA TGTGCCAGCAGCTTAGATCGACAGGCCCTCTATGGCTACACCTTC. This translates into CASSLDRQALYGYTF. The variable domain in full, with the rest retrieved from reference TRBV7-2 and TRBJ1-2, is GAGVSQSPSNKVTEKGKDVELRCDPISGHTALYWYRQSLGQGLEFLIYFQGNSAPDKSGLPSDRFSAERTGGSVSTLTIQRTQQEDSAVYLCASSLDRQALYGYTFGSGTRLTVV.

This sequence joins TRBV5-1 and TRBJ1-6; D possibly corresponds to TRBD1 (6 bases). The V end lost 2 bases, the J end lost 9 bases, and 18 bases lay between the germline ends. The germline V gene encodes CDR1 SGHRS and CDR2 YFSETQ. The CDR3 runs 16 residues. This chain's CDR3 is CASSFRGALSGSPLHF. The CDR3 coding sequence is TGCGCCAGCAGCTTTAGGGGGGCCCTCTCTGGTTCACCCCTCCACTTT.

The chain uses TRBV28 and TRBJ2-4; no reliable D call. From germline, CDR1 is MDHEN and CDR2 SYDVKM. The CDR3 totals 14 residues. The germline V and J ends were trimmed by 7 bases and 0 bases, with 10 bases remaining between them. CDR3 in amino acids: CASTRQLAKNIQYF. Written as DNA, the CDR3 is TGTGCCAGCACCCGACAACTAGCCAAAAACATTCAGTACTTC.

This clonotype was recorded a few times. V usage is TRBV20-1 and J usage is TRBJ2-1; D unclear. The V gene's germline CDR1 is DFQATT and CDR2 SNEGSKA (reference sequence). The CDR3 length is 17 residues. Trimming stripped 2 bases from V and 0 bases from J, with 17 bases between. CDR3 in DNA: TGCAGTGCTAGATCTCGTAACCGACCCCTCTCCTACAATGAGCAGTTCTTC. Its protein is CSARSRNRPLSYNEQFF.

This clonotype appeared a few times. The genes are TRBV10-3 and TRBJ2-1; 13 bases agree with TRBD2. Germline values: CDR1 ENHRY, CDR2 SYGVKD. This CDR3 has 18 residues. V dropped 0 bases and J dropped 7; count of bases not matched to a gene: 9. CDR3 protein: CAISESPRPGLAGNEQFF. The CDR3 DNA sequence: TGTGCCATCAGTGAGTCTCCCCGTCCGGGACTAGCGGGAAATGAGCAGTTCTTC.

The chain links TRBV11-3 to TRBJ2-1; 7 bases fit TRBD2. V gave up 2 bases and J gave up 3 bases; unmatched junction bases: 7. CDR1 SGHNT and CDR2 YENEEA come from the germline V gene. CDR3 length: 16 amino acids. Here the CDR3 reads CASSLFWGGVYNEQFF. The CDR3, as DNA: TGTGCCAGCAGCTTATTTTGGGGGGGGGTCTACAATGAGCAGTTCTTC.

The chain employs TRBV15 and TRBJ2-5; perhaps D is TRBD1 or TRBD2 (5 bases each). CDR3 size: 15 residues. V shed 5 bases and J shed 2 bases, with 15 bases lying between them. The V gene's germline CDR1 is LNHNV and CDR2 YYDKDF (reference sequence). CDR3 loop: CATSRTGSGQETQYF. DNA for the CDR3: TGTGCCACCAGCCGAACGGGGTCAGGGCAAGAGACCCAGTACTTC.

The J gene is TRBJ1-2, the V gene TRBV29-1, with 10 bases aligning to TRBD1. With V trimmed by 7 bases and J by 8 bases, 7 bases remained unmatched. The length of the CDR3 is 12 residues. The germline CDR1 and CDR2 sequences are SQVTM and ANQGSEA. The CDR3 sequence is CSGGQGNGGYTF. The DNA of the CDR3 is TGCAGCGGGGGACAGGGGAACGGCGGCTACACCTTC.

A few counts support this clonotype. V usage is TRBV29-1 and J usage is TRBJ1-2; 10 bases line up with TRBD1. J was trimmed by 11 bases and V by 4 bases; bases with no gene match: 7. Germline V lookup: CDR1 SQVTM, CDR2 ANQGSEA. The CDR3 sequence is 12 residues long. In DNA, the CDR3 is TGCAGCGTTGGTGGACAGGGGGGGAATTACACCTTC. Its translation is CSVGGQGGNYTF.

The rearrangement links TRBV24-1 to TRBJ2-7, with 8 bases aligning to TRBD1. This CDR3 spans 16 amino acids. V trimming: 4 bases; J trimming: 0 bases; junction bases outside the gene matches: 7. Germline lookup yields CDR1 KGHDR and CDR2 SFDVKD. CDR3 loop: CATSDRQGFSSYEQYF. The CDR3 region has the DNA TGTGCCACCAGTGACAGACAGGGGTTCAGCTCCTACGAGCAGTACTTC.

DNA for the CDR3: TGTGCCAGCAGTTTAGAGGGGAGAGCGGTAAATTCACCCCTCCACTTT. Protein sequence: CASSLEGRAVNSPLHF. This rearrangement joins TRBV27 to TRBJ1-6; weak D call: TRBD1 (5 bases). CDR1 and CDR2 (germline): MNHEY, SMNVEV (reference sequence). The V gene lost 2 bases and the J gene lost 7 bases, with 15 bases spanning the gap. CDR3 length: 16 amino acids.

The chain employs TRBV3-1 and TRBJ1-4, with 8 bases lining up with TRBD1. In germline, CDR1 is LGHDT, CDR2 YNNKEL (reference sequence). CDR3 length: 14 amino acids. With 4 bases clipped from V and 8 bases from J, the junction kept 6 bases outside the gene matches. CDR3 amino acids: CASSPGQGEEKLFF. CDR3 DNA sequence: TGTGCCAGCAGCCCCGGACAGGGAGAGGAAAAACTGTTTTTT. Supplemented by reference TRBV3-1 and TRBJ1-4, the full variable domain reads DTAVSQTPKYLVTQMGNDKSIKCEQNLGHDTMYWYKQDSKKFLKIMFSYNNKELIINETVPNRFSPKSPDKAHLNLHINSLELGDSAVYFCASSPGQGEEKLFFGSGTQLSVL.

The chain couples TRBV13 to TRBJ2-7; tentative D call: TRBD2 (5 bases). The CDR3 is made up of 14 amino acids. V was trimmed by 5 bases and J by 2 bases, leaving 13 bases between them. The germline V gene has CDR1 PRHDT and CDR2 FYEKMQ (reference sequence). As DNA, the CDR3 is TGTGCCAGCAGCCAAACACGAGGGCCCTACGAGCAGTACTTC. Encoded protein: CASSQTRGPYEQYF.

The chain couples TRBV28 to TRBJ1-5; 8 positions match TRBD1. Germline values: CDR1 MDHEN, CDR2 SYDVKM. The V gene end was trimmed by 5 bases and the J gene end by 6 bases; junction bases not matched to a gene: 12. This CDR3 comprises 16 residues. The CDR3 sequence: CASSPYGQGDIQPQHF. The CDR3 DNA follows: TGTGCCAGCAGTCCCTACGGACAGGGCGACATTCAGCCCCAGCATTTT.